Listed below are T cell receptor beta chains from one sample, sequenced in a study of early T cells in non-severe SARS-CoV-2 infection. TCRdb itself ran the 5' RACE reads through MiXCR, one entry per CDR3 protein. The sample includes about 60,000 distinct CDR3 sequences, about 12% seen only once; the top ten take 4.8%. The sample comprised whole blood. These receptors originate from an adult who was a healthcare worker with PCR-confirmed SARS-CoV-2 infection or an uninfected control (not recorded which). Both conserved end residues are part of each CDR3. D genes are given only for firm matches. Expanded clones are given a class, and other clones once, few, many or no size at all.

d_call,j_call,cdr3_length,clone_size,v_call,cdr3_nt,cdr3_aa
TRBD1,TRBJ2-7,14,few,TRBV7-2,TGTGCCAGCAGCCCTAGACAGGGGACCTACGAGCAGTACTTC,CASSPRQGTYEQYF
.,TRBJ2-3,14,.,TRBV29-1,TGCAGCGTGACGGGAAGAGTAGGCACAGATACGCAGTATTTT,CSVTGRVGTDTQYF
TRBD1,TRBJ2-1,14,many,TRBV3-1,TGTGCCAGCCTCGGACAGGTTGCTCCCAATGAGCAGTTCTTC,CASLGQVAPNEQFF
.,TRBJ1-2,12,many,TRBV30,TGTGCGTGGGGGGAGGACAACTATGGCTACACCTTC,CAWGEDNYGYTF
.,TRBJ2-2,11,many,TRBV2,TGTGCCAGCAGTTCCGCCGGGGAGCTGTTTTTT,CASSSAGELFF
TRBD1,TRBJ1-1,14,few,TRBV5-4,TGTGCCAGCAGCCCAGGAACAGGGGGGACTGAAGCTTTCTTT,CASSPGTGGTEAFF
.,TRBJ2-7,14,.,TRBV7-8,TGTGCCAGCAGCTTAGGTACAGCCGCGGGAGAGCAGTACTTC,CASSLGTAAGEQYF
TRBD2,TRBJ2-3,14,.,TRBV2,TGTGCCAGCATGGGACTAGCGGGCACAGATACGCAGTATTTT,CASMGLAGTDTQYF
.,TRBJ1-6,14,many,TRBV12-3/TRBV12-4,TGTGCCAGCAGCCAAGGGAAAAATAATTCACCCCTCCACTTT,CASSQGKNNSPLHF
TRBD2,TRBJ2-1,16,.,TRBV3-1,TGTGCCAGCAGCCGGGTGGGACTAGCGGTAAACAATGAGCAGTTCTTC,CASSRVGLAVNNEQFF
TRBD1,TRBJ2-3,14,.,TRBV7-2,TGTGCCAGCAGCCGGACAGGAACTACAGATACGCAGTATTTT,CASSRTGTTDTQYF
TRBD2,TRBJ2-7,15,.,TRBV28,TGTGCCAGCAGAGCGTCGGTAGCGGGTCTCTACGAGCAGTACTTC,CASRASVAGLYEQYF
.,TRBJ2-5,11,.,TRBV20-1,TGCAGTGCTAGAGCGATGGAGACCCAGTACTTC,CSARAMETQYF
TRBD2,TRBJ2-7,16,.,TRBV7-9,TGTGCCAGCAGCTACCCGACTAGCGGGAGTTCCTACGAGCAGTACTTC,CASSYPTSGSSYEQYF
TRBD2,TRBJ2-5,13,.,TRBV10-3,TGTGCCACCGGGACTAGCGGGGAAGAGACCCAGTACTTC,CATGTSGEETQYF
.,TRBJ2-3,13,few,TRBV5-1,TGCGCCAGCAATGATGGGGGGACAGATACGCAGTATTTT,CASNDGGTDTQYF
.,TRBJ1-4,13,once,TRBV29-1,TGCAGCGCAACCGGAGATTCGAGTAAAAAACTGTTTTTT,CSATGDSSKKLFF
.,TRBJ2-3,14,.,TRBV25-1,TGTGCCAGCAGTGGATACAGTTACACAGATACGCAGTATTTT,CASSGYSYTDTQYF
.,TRBJ2-7,11,many,TRBV28,TGTGCCAGCCATTGGGGGCCCGAGCAGTACTTC,CASHWGPEQYF
.,TRBJ1-5,13,few,TRBV5-1,TGCGCCAGCAGCAGGGAAAGCAATCAGCCCCAGCATTTT,CASSRESNQPQHF
.,TRBJ2-1,15,.,TRBV5-1,TGCGCCAGCAGCTTTTCGGGGACCCTCTACAATGAGCAGTTCTTC,CASSFSGTLYNEQFF
.,TRBJ1-1,13,.,TRBV6-2/TRBV6-3,TGTGCCAGCTCCCTCAGGAGTATTACTGAAGCTTTCTTT,CASSLRSITEAFF
.,TRBJ1-5,13,many,TRBV7-2,TGTGCCAGCAGCCCTACTTTTCAGGGGCTCCAGCATTTT,CASSPTFQGLQHF
.,TRBJ1-1,13,few,TRBV20-1,TGCAGTGCTAGAGAGGGGACGAACACTGAAGCTTTCTTT,CSAREGTNTEAFF
.,TRBJ2-2,15,many,TRBV24-1,TGTGCCACCAGTGATCCGAGAAAATCGACAGGGGAGCTGTTTTTT,CATSDPRKSTGELFF
.,TRBJ1-1,13,.,TRBV30,TGTGCCTGGAGTTTCGAGCTATCCACTGAAGCTTTCTTT,CAWSFELSTEAFF
.,TRBJ1-6,15,few,TRBV5-1,TGCGCCAGCAGCTTGGGAGTCCTCGACGATTCACCCCTCCACTTT,CASSLGVLDDSPLHF
.,TRBJ2-5,12,once,TRBV20-1,TGCAGTGCCCGACTAGATTACGAGACCCAGTACTTC,CSARLDYETQYF
TRBD1,TRBJ2-7,16,few,TRBV11-2,TGTGCCAGCCTCTTGCAGGGGACAGGGGGACCCTACGAGCAGTACTTC,CASLLQGTGGPYEQYF
.,TRBJ2-1,18,few,TRBV27,TGTGCCAGCAGTTTATCGTTTGTGACGAGGGGCCCCTACAATGAGCAGTTCTTC,CASSLSFVTRGPYNEQFF
TRBD1,TRBJ1-5,13,many,TRBV7-9,TGTGCCAGCAGCGAGACAGGGGACCAGCCCCAGCATTTT,CASSETGDQPQHF